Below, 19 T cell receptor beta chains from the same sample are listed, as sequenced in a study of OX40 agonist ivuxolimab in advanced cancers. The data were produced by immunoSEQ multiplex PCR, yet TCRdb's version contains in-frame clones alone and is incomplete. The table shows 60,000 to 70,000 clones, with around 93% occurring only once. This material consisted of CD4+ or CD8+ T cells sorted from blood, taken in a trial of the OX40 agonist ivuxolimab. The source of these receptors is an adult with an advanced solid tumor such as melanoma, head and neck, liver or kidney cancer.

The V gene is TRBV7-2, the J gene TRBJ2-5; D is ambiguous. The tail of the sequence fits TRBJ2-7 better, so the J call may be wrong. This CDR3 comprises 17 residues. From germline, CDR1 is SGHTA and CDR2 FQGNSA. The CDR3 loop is CASSLALDGASSYEQYF. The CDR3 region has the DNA TGTGCCAGCAGCTTAGCCCTGGACGGAGCTAGCTCCTACGAGCAGTACTTC.

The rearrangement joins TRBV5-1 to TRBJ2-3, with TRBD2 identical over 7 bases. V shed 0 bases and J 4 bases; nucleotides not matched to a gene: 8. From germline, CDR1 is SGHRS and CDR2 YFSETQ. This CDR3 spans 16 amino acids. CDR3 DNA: TGCGCCAGCAGCTTGGGCGTGGGAGGGCTTGCAGATACGCAGTATTTT. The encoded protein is CASSLGVGGLADTQYF.

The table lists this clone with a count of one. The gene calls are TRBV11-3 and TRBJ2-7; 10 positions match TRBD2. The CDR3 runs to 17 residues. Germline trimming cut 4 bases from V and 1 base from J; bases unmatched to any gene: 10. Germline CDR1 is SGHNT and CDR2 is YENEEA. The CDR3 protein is CASSSWASGSKSYEQYF. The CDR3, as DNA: TGTGCCAGCAGCTCCTGGGCTAGCGGGAGCAAATCCTACGAGCAGTACTTC.

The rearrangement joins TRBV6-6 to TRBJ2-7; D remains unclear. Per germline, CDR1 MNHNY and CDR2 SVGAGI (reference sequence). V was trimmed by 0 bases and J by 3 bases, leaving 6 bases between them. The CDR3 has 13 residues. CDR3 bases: TGTGCCAGCAGTTACTCCTTTGACTACGAGCAGTACTTC. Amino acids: CASSYSFDYEQYF.

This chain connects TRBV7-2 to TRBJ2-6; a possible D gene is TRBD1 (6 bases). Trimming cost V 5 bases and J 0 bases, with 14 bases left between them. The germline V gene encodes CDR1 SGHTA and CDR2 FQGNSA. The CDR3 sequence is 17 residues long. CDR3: CASSPGQTYSGANVLTF. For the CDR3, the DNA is TGTGCCAGCAGCCCAGGACAGACCTACTCTGGGGCCAACGTCCTGACTTTC. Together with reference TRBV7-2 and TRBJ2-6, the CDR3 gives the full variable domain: GAGVSQSPSNKVTEKGKDVELRCDPISGHTALYWYRQSLGQGLEFLIYFQGNSAPDKSGLPSDRFSAERTGGSVSTLTIQRTQQEDSAVYLCASSPGQTYSGANVLTFGAGSRLTVL.

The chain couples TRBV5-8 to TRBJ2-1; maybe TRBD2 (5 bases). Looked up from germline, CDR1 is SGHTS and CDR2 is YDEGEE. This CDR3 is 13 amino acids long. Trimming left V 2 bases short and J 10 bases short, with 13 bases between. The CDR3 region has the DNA TGTGCCAGCAGCTTACGACTATCCTCAGAGCAGTTCTTC. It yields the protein CASSLRLSSEQFF. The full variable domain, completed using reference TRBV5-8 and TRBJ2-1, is EAGVTQSPTHLIKTRGQQATLRCSPISGHTSVYWYQQALGLGLQFLLWYDEGEERNRGNFPPRFSGRQFPNYSSELNVNALELEDSALYLCASSLRLSSEQFFGPGTRLTVL.

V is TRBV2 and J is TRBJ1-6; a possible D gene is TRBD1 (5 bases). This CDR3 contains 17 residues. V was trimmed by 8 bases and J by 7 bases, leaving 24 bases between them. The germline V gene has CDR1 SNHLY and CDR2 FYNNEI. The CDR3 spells CASGRGYLSAANSPLHF. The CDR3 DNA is TGTGCCAGCGGAAGGGGATATTTGTCTGCAGCCAATTCACCCCTCCACTTT.

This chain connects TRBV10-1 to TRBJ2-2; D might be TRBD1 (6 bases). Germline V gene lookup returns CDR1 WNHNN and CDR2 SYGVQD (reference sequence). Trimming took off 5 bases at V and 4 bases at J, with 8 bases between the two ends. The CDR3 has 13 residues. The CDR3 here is CASSQQGTGELFF. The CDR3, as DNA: TGCGCCAGCAGTCAACAGGGCACCGGGGAGCTGTTTTTT.

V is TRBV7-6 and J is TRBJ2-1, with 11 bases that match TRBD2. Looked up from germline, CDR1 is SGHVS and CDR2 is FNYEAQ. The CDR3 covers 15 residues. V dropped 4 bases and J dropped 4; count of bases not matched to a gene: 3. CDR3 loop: CASSSGLAEYNEQFF. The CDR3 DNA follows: TGTGCCAGCAGCTCGGGACTAGCGGAATACAATGAGCAGTTCTTC.

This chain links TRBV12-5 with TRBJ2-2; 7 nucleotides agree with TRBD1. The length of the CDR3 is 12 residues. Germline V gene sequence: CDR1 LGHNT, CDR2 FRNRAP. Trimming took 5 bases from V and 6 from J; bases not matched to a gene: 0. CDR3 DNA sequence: TGTGCTAGTGGTACAGGGGCCGGGGAGCTGTTTTTT. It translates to CASGTGAGELFF. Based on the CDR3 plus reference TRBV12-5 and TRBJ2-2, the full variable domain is DARVTQTPRHKVTEMGQEVTMRCQPILGHNTVFWYRQTMMQGLELLAYFRNRAPLDDSGMPKDRFSAEMPDATLATLKIQPSEPRDSAVYFCASGTGAGELFFGEGSRLTVL.

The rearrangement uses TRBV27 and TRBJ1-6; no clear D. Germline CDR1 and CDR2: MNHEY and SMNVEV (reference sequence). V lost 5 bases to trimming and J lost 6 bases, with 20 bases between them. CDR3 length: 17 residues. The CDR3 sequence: CASSTPTLTGVNSPLHF. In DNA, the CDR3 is TGTGCCAGCAGTACACCTACGTTGACTGGCGTTAATTCACCCCTCCACTTT.

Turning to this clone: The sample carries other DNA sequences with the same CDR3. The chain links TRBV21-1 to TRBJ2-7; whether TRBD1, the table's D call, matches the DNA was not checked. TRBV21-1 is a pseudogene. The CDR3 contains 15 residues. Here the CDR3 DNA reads TGTGCCAGCAGCAAAGCAGCTAAGGACAGGGAAAGCTTGTACTTC. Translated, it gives CASSKAAKDRESLYF.

Here the CDR3 DNA reads TGTGCCAGCAGCCTAAGTACGGGAGGTGGCAATGAGCAGTTCTTC. It translates to CASSLSTGGGNEQFF. This sequence joins TRBV14 and TRBJ2-1; 7 bases align to TRBD2. The germline V gene has CDR1 SGHDN and CDR2 FVKESK. V lost 4 bases and J lost 6; bases outside the gene matches: 9. The CDR3 totals 15 residues.

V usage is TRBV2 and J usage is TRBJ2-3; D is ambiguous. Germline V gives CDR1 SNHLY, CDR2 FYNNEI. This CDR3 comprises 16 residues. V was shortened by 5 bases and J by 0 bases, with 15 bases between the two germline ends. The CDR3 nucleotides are TGTGCCAGCAGTTTAGGGTCGACGGCTAGCACAGATACGCAGTATTTT. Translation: CASSLGSTASTDTQYF.

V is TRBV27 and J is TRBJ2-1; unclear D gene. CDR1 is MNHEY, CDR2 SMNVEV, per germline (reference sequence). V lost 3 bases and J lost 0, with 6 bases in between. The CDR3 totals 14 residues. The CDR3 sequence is CASSLFSSYNEQFF. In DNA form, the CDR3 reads TGTGCCAGCAGTTTGTTCAGCTCCTACAATGAGCAGTTCTTC.

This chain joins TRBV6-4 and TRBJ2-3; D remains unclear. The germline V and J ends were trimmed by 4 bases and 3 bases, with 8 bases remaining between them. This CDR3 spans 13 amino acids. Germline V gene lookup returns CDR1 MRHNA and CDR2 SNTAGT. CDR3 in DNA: TGTGCCAGCAGTGGTTCAACTACAGATACGCAGTATTTT. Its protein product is CASSGSTTDTQYF.

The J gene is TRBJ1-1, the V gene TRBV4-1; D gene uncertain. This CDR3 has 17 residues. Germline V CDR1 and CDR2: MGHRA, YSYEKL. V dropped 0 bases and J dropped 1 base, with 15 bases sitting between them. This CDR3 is CASSQDPSGDTNTEAFF. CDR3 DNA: TGCGCCAGCAGCCAAGATCCGAGCGGGGATACGAACACTGAAGCTTTCTTT.

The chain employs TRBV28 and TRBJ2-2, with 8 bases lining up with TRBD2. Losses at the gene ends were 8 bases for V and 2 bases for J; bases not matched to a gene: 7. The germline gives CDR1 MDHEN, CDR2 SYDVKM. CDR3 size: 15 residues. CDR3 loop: CASRGLAKNTGELFF. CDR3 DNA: TGTGCCAGCCGCGGACTAGCTAAAAACACCGGGGAGCTGTTTTTT.

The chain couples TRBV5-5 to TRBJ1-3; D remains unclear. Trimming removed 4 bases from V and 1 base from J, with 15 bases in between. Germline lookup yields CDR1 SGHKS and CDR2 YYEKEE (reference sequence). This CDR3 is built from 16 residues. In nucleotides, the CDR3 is TGTGCCAGCAGCCTCCTACCCCACCCATCTGGAAACACCATATATTTT. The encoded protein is CASSLLPHPSGNTIYF.